This TCR beta chain was sequenced during a study of T cell responses to AZD1222 COVID-19 vaccine listed by TCRdb under 2021. Concerning the study at large: AZD1222 recipients given second doses at about 4 weeks or at about 12 weeks were pooled, since spike-specific TCR depth and breadth were not found to differ between the two schedules. Trial participants were enrolled into age subgroups of 18-55, 56-69 and 70-plus years, which contained around 150, 28 and 57 TCR-sequenced participants, respectively. TCR sequencing was performed for approximately 240 trial participants, of whom some 200 were given two doses of AZD1222 and some 26 were given two doses of MenACWY control vaccine.

Broad study findings and their caveats: Because no samples from the day 14 peak response were available, repertoires could be characterized only after the peak T cell response. CD4 TCRs associated with the vaccine covered the entire spike protein, and the dominant responses were in regions 160-218 and 743-854. Reportedly, almost half of the unique spike-specific TCRs recognized epitopes lying outside the regions that are mutated in the B.1.351 and B.1.1.7 variants. Participants were mostly white British, with more females than males. The authors suggested clonal diversity may have been underestimated. A significant rise in spike-specific TCR breadth and depth was observed after two AZD1222 doses relative to day 0 and relative to MenACWY recipients. Conclusions about previously exposed vaccinees are limited, since just five to seven AZD1222 recipients were seropositive for SARS-CoV-2 at baseline. In the small 56-69-year group, the increase in depth fell short of significance, most likely because of low power.

The CDR3 numbers 14 residues from cysteine through phenylalanine. Only CDR3 DNA remains: 42 bases, in frame from the first base. V gives up 7 bases and J gives up 0 bases, and the segment between their germline ends measures 12 bases. Looking up the germline V gene (reference sequence) yields CDR1 MNHEY and CDR2 SMNVEV. Per the publication, the time point label means: baseline before first vaccination. Vaccinee samples came from UK trials COV001 and COV002, including a single-blind randomized controlled phase 2/3 trial of AZD1222 (ChAdOx1 nCoV-19) in healthy adults. For TCRbeta chain sequencing, PBMC samples from trial participants were taken at day 0 and at day 28 after the second dose. Worth noting for this clone: What this receptor recognizes is not known. No much larger clone is present one base from it, and per-base qualities are unavailable.

The CDR3 regions of human TCRbeta chains were analyzed by immunosequencing. The paper's data handling went like this. Repertoire TCRs were matched against a reference library of SARS-CoV-2-specific TCRs generated with the MIRA antigen-specificity platform. Breadth was defined as the fraction of unique TCRs that were SARS-CoV-2-associated, and depth was defined as the fraction of total T cells that were SARS-CoV-2-associated. Using the MIRA data, each spike-specific TCR was mapped to the spike region that the TCR reacts to and placed in a CD4 or CD8 class. Log10-transformed breadth and depth values were compared by one-way ANOVA with Sidak's multiple comparisons tests. TCRdb limited this immuneACCESS table to in-frame rearrangements with V and J called. A share of clones is missing; checked studies link under half to unresolved V genes, and the rest is unexplained. V and J calls plus clone size are reproduced from that table; the DNA served to infer D and trimming. The sample table records 200,000 or so clones; almost 95% of these occur just once. Less than 11% of the sample comes from the top ten.

The specimen comprised peripheral blood, sampled on day 0 of AZD1222 vaccination. This TCR derives from an adult in good health. The rearranged segments are TRBV27 and TRBJ1-2; the D gene is unclear. The CDR3 sequence is CASTGTNSNYGYTF. The DNA sequence is TGTGCCAGCACCGGAACGAACTCTAACTATGGCTACACCTTC.